The text below deals with one T cell receptor beta chain. Its antigen is not identified. Around 2 micrograms of genomic DNA (from cryopreserved PBMCs) were used for TCR beta libraries. The intended depth for sequencing was 1 in 200,000 to 1 in 1 million T cells. Sequencing used immunoSEQ multiplex PCR; TCRdb keeps in-frame clones, though not all of them. The data show 190,000 or so clones, approximately 72% seen once. The V end was cut by 3 bases, the J end by 5 bases, with 16 bases between. CDR3 length equals 15 residues. Germline CDR1 and CDR2: SGHTA and FQGNSA. This specimen belongs to a study of cytotoxic CD8 clonotypes in ibrutinib-treated CLL. For the study at large: The cohort had around 11 relapsed/refractory and some 16 treatment-naive patients, 17 IGHV unmutated. Notes on the study in general: Clonotypes that were public were uncommon, and they contracted or stayed stable on treatment.

The rearrangement uses TRBV7-2 and TRBJ1-2; D may be TRBD1 (6 bases). The material was PBMCs, obtained after 24 months of ibrutinib treatment. This TCR was sampled from a human donor with chronic lymphocytic leukemia. Here the CDR3 reads CASSFESPGVYGYTF. In DNA form, the CDR3 reads TGTGCCAGCAGCTTTGAAAGCCCAGGGGTTTATGGCTACACCTTC.